Below, one T cell receptor beta chain is given with its context. What it recognizes is unknown. The data derive from a study of T cell repertoires in cytomegalovirus infection. Study information: Both recently identified HLA-C-restricted and well-studied HLA-B-restricted CMV epitopes were used in the study. Public TCR beta signatures provided an indication of both CMV infection and a matching HLA type. General study findings and limits: CMV-specific HLA-C-restricted TCR beta clonotypes dominated the ex vivo response.

The CDR3 runs to 13 residues. V lost 5 bases, J lost 4 bases, and 2 bases stayed unmatched. Germline V gene sequence: CDR1 SEHNR, CDR2 FQNEAQ (reference sequence). TCRdb independently ran MiXCR on the reads; one entry per CDR3 protein. The sample holds 900,000 to 950,000 distinct CDR3 sequences, approximately 31% seen once. This specimen was cultured CD8+ T cells from PBMCs, taken from culture after CMV antigen stimulation. The sequence came from a human donor in good health (CMV status not recorded). Some clones in this sample may be carry-over from other donors' samples. The chain recombines TRBV7-9 with TRBJ2-3; 8 nucleotides match TRBD2. This CDR3 reads CASSGTRADTQYF. The CDR3 DNA follows: TGTGCCAGCAGCGGGACTAGGGCAGATACGCAGTATTTT.